These 21 T cell receptor beta chains originate from one sample sequenced in a study of blood T cell repertoires in COVID-19 (dated by TCRdb to the early 2020s). Library generation was performed with the immunoSEQ multiplex PCR assay. Not all clones reach the TCRdb copy of this immuneACCESS table, which keeps in-frame sequences only. Checked studies attribute under half of the gap to unresolved V genes and leave the rest unexplained. This sample is represented by some 110,000 clones; roughly 79% of them were singletons. Of the sample, around a tenth falls within the top ten clones. Sequences were obtained from peripheral blood. The receptors were sampled from a woman aged 65 to 85 with acute or convalescent COVID-19.

The gene calls are TRBV4-2 and TRBJ1-4, with D perhaps matching TRBD1 (6 bases). The V end lost 1 base, the J end lost 5 bases, and 11 bases lay between the germline ends. Germline CDR1 reads LGHNA; CDR2 reads YNFKEQ. CDR3 length: 15 residues. The CDR3 loop reads CASSQGRQDNEKLFF. CDR3 DNA sequence: TGTGCCAGCAGCCAAGGCAGACAGGACAATGAAAAACTGTTTTTT.

The J gene is TRBJ2-7, the V gene TRBV5-1; D is possibly TRBD1 (5 bases). Trimming shortened V by 2 bases and J by 1 base, and 7 bases separated the two germline ends. The length of the CDR3 is 13 residues. In germline, CDR1 is SGHRS, CDR2 YFSETQ. CDR3 amino acids: CASSLTGSYEQYF. CDR3 DNA: TGCGCCAGCAGCTTAACAGGATCCTACGAGCAGTACTTC.

The chain has TRBV19 and TRBJ1-4; D ambiguous. There are 14 residues in the CDR3. Trimming took 7 bases from V and 3 from J, leaving 12 bases between them. CDR1 and CDR2 from the germline V gene are LNHDA and SQIVND (reference sequence). The CDR3 spells CASTLGRANEKLFF. The CDR3 nucleotides are TGTGCCAGTACCCTAGGGAGGGCTAATGAAAAACTGTTTTTT. Based on the CDR3 plus reference TRBV19 and TRBJ1-4, the full variable domain is DGGITQSPKYLFRKEGQNVTLSCEQNLNHDAMYWYRQDPGQGLRLIYYSQIVNDFQKGDIAEGYSVSREKKESFPLTVTSAQKNPTAFYLCASTLGRANEKLFFGSGTQLSVL.

J is TRBJ2-7 and V is TRBV7-2, with 12 bases aligning to TRBD2. In germline, CDR1 is SGHTA, CDR2 FQGNSA. The length of the CDR3 is 15 residues. Unmatched junction bases numbered 5, after V lost 4 bases and J lost 4 bases. DNA of the CDR3: TGTGCCAGCAGCTCGGGACTAGCGGGTGCTTACGAGCAGTACTTC. Protein sequence: CASSSGLAGAYEQYF. The variable domain in full, completed from reference TRBV7-2 and TRBJ2-7, reads GAGVSQSPSNKVTEKGKDVELRCDPISGHTALYWYRQSLGQGLEFLIYFQGNSAPDKSGLPSDRFSAERTGGSVSTLTIQRTQQEDSAVYLCASSSGLAGAYEQYFGPGTRLTVT.

The chain recombines TRBV11-2 with TRBJ1-1; TRBD1 matches at 9 bases. After removal of 1 base from V and 2 bases from J, the junction contained 2 bases not matched to a gene. The CDR3 consists of 15 residues. Looked up from germline, CDR1 is SGHAT and CDR2 is FQNNGV. The CDR3 here is CASSLGTGANTEAFF. For the CDR3, the DNA is TGTGCCAGCAGCTTAGGGACAGGGGCTAACACTGAAGCTTTCTTT.

The chain combines TRBV18 with TRBJ1-2, with 12 bases matching TRBD1. Germline lookup yields CDR1 KGHSH and CDR2 LQKENI. The ends lost 2 bases at V and 6 bases at J; junction bases unmatched: 4. There are 15 residues in the CDR3. The CDR3 spells CASSPGGQGANGYTF. For the CDR3, the DNA is TGTGCCAGCTCACCAGGGGGACAGGGGGCTAATGGCTACACCTTC.

This clone was counted a few times. The rearrangement uses TRBV28 and TRBJ1-1; 7 positions match TRBD1. This CDR3 is 12 amino acids long. V lost 10 bases and J lost 11; bases outside the gene matches: 13. Per germline, CDR1 MDHEN and CDR2 SYDVKM. CDR3 DNA sequence: TGTGCCACCGCGACAGGGTCTGTTCGGGCTTTCTTT. Amino acid sequence: CATATGSVRAFF. Full variable domain (outside the CDR3, taken from reference TRBV28 and TRBJ1-1): DVKVTQSSRYLVKRTGEKVFLECVQDMDHENMFWYRQDPGLGLRLIYFSYDVKMKEKGDIPEGYSVSREKKERFSLILESASTNQTSMYLCATATGSVRAFFGQGTRLTVV.

V gene TRBV6-2 or TRBV6-3 combines with J gene TRBJ2-3; TRBD2 matches 7 bases. After removal of 2 bases from V and 0 bases from J, the junction contained 5 bases not matched to a gene. The CDR3 sequence is 16 residues long. In germline, CDR1 is MNHEY, CDR2 SVGEGT. The CDR3: CASSYPRESSTDTQYF. The CDR3 DNA reads as TGTGCCAGCAGTTACCCGCGGGAGTCTAGCACAGATACGCAGTATTTT.

V and J are TRBV19 and TRBJ2-5; D unresolved. The CDR3 totals 14 residues. V lost 1 base to trimming and J lost 5 bases, with 11 bases between them. Germline V lookup: CDR1 LNHDA, CDR2 SQIVND (reference sequence). CDR3 loop: CASSIVLGVETQYF. CDR3 in DNA: TGTGCCAGTAGTATAGTCCTAGGTGTGGAGACCCAGTACTTC.

V is TRBV19 and J is TRBJ1-5, with 7 bases fitting TRBD1. Germline lookup yields CDR1 LNHDA and CDR2 SQIVND (reference sequence). The CDR3 has 17 amino acids. The ends lost 6 bases at V and 0 bases at J; junction bases unmatched: 11. The CDR3 is CASRNTRTGYSNQPQHF. CDR3 in DNA: TGTGCCAGTAGAAACACCCGGACAGGATATAGCAATCAGCCCCAGCATTTT.

This clone occurred a few times. The rearrangement uses TRBV7-8 and TRBJ1-1; D might be TRBD1 (5 bases). Germline V gene data show CDR1 as SGHVS and CDR2 as FQNEAQ. V was trimmed by 5 bases and J by 0 bases, leaving 16 bases between them. The CDR3 consists of 16 residues. The CDR3 sequence: CASSLRGRSMNTEAFF. The CDR3 region has the DNA TGTGCCAGCAGCCTTAGGGGCCGCTCCATGAACACTGAAGCTTTCTTT.

The rearrangement uses TRBV18 and TRBJ2-1; 8 bases match TRBD1. Germline V gene data show CDR1 as KGHSH and CDR2 as LQKENI. The CDR3 runs 17 residues. V trimming: 3 bases; J trimming: 0 bases; junction bases outside the gene matches: 7. Written as DNA, the CDR3 is TGTGCCAGCTCACCTTCAGGGGGCCGGAGCTCCTACAATGAGCAGTTCTTC. Encoded protein: CASSPSGGRSSYNEQFF.

The V and J genes are TRBV6-5 and TRBJ2-2, with D possibly TRBD1 on 6 matching bases. This CDR3 comprises 15 residues. The germline V gene has CDR1 MNHEY and CDR2 SVGAGI. Trimming pared 8 bases from V and 2 bases from J, leaving 15 bases between. The CDR3 sequence: CASSRQERNTGELFF. DNA of the CDR3: TGTGCCAGCTCTCGACAGGAAAGAAACACCGGGGAGCTGTTTTTT.

V usage is TRBV28 and J usage is TRBJ1-6, with 9 bases fitting TRBD1. This CDR3 contains 19 residues. V lost 5 bases to trimming and J lost 8 bases; unmatched junction nucleotides: 19. The germline CDR1 and CDR2 sequences are MDHEN and SYDVKM. The CDR3 sequence is CASSPPGQGSLFDYSPLHF. The DNA of the CDR3 is TGTGCCAGCAGTCCTCCAGGACAGGGGTCCCTTTTTGATTATTCACCCCTCCACTTT.

The chain employs TRBV28 and TRBJ1-6; possible D gene TRBD1, 5 bases. The germline V and J ends were trimmed by 4 bases and 4 bases, with 8 bases remaining between them. Per germline, CDR1 MDHEN and CDR2 SYDVKM. The CDR3 has 14 residues. The chain's CDR3 is CASSYGTYNSPLHF. CDR3 nucleotide sequence: TGTGCCAGCAGTTATGGGACTTATAATTCACCCCTCCACTTT.

The chain couples TRBV9 to TRBJ2-3; no reliable D call. Trimming took off 0 bases at V and 6 bases at J, with 5 bases between the two ends. Germline CDR1 is SGDLS and CDR2 is YYNGEE. The length of the CDR3 is 12 residues. The CDR3 DNA reads as TGTGCCAGCAGCGTAGGTCGGGATACGCAGTATTTT. Translation: CASSVGRDTQYF.

The chain links TRBV29-1 to TRBJ1-2; TRBD1 matches at 8 bases. This CDR3 region has 14 residues. The trim removed 6 bases at V and 1 base at J, leaving 7 bases unmatched. Germline CDR1 SQVTM, CDR2 ANQGSEA. CDR3 amino acids: CSVAPGQVNYGYTF. The CDR3 DNA reads as TGCAGCGTGGCACCGGGACAGGTTAACTATGGCTACACCTTC. Looking up the rest from reference TRBV29-1 and TRBJ1-2 gives the full variable domain: SAVISQKPSRDICQRGTSLTIQCQVDSQVTMMFWYRQQPGQSLTLIATANQGSEATYESGFVIDKFPISRPNLTFSTLTVSNMSPEDSSIYLCSVAPGQVNYGYTFGSGTRLTVV.

The sample holds one count of this clone. CDR3 sequence reads: CATGTGGYEQYF. CDR3 nucleotide sequence: TGTGCCACCGGGACAGGGGGCTACGAGCAGTACTTC. The rearrangement links TRBV6-5 to TRBJ2-7; 11 nucleotides align to TRBD1. The CDR3 spans 12 residues. The germline gives CDR1 MNHEY, CDR2 SVGAGI. V lost 10 bases and J lost 3; bases outside the gene matches: 2.

The chain has TRBV24-1 and TRBJ2-3; 11 bases agree with TRBD2. CDR1 KGHDR and CDR2 SFDVKD come from the germline V gene. V trimming: 4 bases; J trimming: 5 bases; junction bases outside the gene matches: 4. CDR3 length: 15 amino acids. CDR3 residues: CATSDPLAGVDTQYF. The DNA of the CDR3 is TGTGCCACCAGTGACCCACTAGCGGGAGTAGATACGCAGTATTTT.

The rearrangement uses TRBV27 and TRBJ1-4, with 11 bases identical to TRBD1. V shed 2 bases, J shed 2 bases, and the junction held 16 bases outside the gene matches. The CDR3 sequence is 21 residues long. The germline CDR1 and CDR2 sequences are MNHEY and SMNVEV (reference sequence). The CDR3 region has the DNA TGTGCCAGCAGTTTAAGGGGGGACAGGGGGGCAACAACAGGCACTAATGAAAAACTGTTTTTT. Translated: CASSLRGDRGATTGTNEKLFF.

The V and J genes are TRBV7-2 and TRBJ1-1; 9 nucleotides line up with TRBD1. The germline V gene encodes CDR1 SGHTA and CDR2 FQGNSA. The CDR3 covers 17 residues. V dropped 0 bases and J dropped 5; count of bases not matched to a gene: 10. Written as DNA, the CDR3 is TGTGCCAGCAGCTTAGCTTACAGGGGGCCGGCGGGGACTGAAGCTTTCTTT. Its protein product is CASSLAYRGPAGTEAFF.